This entry is about one T cell receptor beta chain. Donors were grouped by their self-reported clinical history. CDR1 is LNHDA, CDR2 SQIVND, per germline (reference sequence). V lost 3 bases, J lost 6 bases, and 7 bases stayed unmatched. The CDR3 is 17 residues long. The data stem from a study of blood T cell repertoires in COVID-19. Method: immunoSEQ multiplex PCR; TCRdb's copy keeps in-frame clones and lacks some. The sample lists 350,000 to 550,000 clones, roughly 87% seen once, with under 2% in the top ten. This sequence joins TRBV19 and TRBJ2-1, with 14 bases that match TRBD2. Sequenced sample: PBMCs or T cells enriched from blood (not recorded which). The clonotype originates from a woman aged 18-29 years with acute COVID-19. The CDR3, as DNA: TGTGCCAGTAGTATCCGGACTAGCGGGAGGCTCATCAATGAGCAGTTCTTC. Protein: CASSIRTSGRLINEQFF.